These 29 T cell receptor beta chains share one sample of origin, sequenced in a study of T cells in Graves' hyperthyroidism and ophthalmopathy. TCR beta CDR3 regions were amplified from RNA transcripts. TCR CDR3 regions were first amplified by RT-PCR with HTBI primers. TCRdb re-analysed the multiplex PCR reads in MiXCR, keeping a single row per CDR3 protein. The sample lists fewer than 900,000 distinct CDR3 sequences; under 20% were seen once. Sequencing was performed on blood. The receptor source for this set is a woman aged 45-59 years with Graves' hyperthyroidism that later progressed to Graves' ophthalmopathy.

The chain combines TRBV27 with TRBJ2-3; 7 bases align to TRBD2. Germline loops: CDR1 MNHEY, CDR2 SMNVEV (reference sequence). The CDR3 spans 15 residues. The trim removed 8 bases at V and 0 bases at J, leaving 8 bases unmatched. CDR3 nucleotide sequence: TGTGCCAGCGGGCCCTGGGAGGGAAGCACAGATACGCAGTATTTT. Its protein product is CASGPWEGSTDTQYF.

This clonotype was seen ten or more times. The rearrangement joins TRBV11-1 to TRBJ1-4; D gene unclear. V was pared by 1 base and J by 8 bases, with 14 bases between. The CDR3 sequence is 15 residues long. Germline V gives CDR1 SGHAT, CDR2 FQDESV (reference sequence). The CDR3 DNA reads TGTGCCAGCAGCTTAGACGGACCTGGAGAAGAAAAACTGTTTTTT. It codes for CASSLDGPGEEKLFF. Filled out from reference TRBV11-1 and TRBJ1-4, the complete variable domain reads EAEVAQSPRYKITEKSQAVAFWCDPISGHATLYWYRQILGQGPELLVQFQDESVVDDSQLPKDRFSAERLKGVDSTLKIQPAELGDSAMYLCASSLDGPGEEKLFFGSGTQLSVL.

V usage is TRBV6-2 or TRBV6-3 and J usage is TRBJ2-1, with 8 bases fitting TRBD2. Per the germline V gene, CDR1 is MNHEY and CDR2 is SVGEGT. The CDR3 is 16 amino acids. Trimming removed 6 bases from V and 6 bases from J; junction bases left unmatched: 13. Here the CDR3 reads CASSLPTSVPRNEQFF. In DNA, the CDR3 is TGTGCCAGCAGCCTCCCGACTAGCGTCCCTCGCAATGAGCAGTTCTTC.

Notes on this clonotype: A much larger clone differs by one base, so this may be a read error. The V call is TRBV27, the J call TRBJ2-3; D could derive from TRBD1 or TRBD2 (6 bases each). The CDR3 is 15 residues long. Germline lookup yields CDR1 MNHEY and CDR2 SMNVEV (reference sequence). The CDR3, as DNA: TGTGCCAGCAGTTTCCCCGGGGGCACCACAGGTACGCAGTATTTT. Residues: CASSFPGGTTGTQYF.

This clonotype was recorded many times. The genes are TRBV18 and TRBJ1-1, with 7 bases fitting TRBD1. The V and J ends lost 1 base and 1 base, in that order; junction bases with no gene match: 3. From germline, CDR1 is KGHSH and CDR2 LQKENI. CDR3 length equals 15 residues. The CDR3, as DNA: TGTGCCAGCTCACCACGGGCAGGGGGGAACACTGAAGCTTTCTTT. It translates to CASSPRAGGNTEAFF.

CDR3 region: CSAGTSGGVADTQYF. The CDR3 bases are TGCAGTGCTGGGACTAGCGGGGGGGTGGCAGATACGCAGTATTTT. J is TRBJ2-3 and V is TRBV20-1; 16 bases are shared with TRBD2. The germline V gene encodes CDR1 DFQATT and CDR2 SNEGSKA (reference sequence). The CDR3 has 15 residues. V gave up 5 bases and J gave up 4 bases; unmatched junction bases: 3.

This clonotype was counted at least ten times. The CDR3 here is CASSRLASGGAEQYF. CDR3 nucleotides: TGTGCCAGCAGCCGACTCGCTAGCGGGGGGGCCGAGCAGTACTTC. This chain joins TRBV3-1 and TRBJ2-7; TRBD2 agrees at 12 bases. The junction had 7 bases not matched to a gene; V was cut back by 4 bases and J by 6 bases. The CDR3 is 15 residues long. Germline V gene sequence: CDR1 LGHDT, CDR2 YNNKEL (reference sequence).

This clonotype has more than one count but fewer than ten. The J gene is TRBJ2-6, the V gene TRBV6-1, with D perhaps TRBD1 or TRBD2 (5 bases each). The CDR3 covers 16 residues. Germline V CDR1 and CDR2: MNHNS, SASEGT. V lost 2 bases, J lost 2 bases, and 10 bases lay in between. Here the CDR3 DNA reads TGTGCCAGCAGTGAAACGGTGGGGGCTGGGGCCAACGTCCTGACTTTC. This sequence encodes CASSETVGAGANVLTF.

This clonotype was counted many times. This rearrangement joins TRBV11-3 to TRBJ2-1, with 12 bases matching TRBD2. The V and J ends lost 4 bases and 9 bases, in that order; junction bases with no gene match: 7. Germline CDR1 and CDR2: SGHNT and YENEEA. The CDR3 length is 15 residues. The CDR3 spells CASSSGLAGNGEQFF. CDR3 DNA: TGTGCCAGCAGCTCCGGACTAGCGGGGAATGGTGAGCAGTTCTTC.

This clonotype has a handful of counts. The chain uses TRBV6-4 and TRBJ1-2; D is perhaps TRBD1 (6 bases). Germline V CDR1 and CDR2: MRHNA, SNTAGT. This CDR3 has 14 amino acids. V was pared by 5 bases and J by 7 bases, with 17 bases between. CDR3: CASSPHEGGGGYTF. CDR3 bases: TGTGCCAGCAGTCCCCACGAGGGGGGCGGTGGCTACACCTTC.

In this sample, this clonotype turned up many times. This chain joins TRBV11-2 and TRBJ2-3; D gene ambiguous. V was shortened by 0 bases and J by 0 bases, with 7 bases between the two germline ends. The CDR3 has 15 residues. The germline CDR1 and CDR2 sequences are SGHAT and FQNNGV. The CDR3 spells CASSLDRASTDTQYF. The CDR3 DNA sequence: TGTGCCAGCAGCTTAGATCGGGCTAGCACAGATACGCAGTATTTT.

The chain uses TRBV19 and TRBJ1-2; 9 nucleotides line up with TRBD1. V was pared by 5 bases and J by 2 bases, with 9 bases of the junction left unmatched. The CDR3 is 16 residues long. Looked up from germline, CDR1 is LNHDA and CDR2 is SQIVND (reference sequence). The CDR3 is CASSETPGQGNYGYTF. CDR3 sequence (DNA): TGTGCCAGTAGTGAAACCCCGGGACAGGGCAACTATGGCTACACCTTC.

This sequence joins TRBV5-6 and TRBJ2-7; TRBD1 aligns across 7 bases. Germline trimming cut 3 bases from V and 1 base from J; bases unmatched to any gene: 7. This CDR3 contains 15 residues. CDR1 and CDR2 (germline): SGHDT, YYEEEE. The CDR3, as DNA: TGTGCCAGCAGCTCCGGGACAGAAATATCCTACGAGCAGTACTTC. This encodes CASSSGTEISYEQYF. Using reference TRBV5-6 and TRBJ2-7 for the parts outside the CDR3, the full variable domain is DAGVTQSPTHLIKTRGQQVTLRCSPKSGHDTVSWYQQALGQGPQFIFQYYEEEERQRGNFPDRFSGHQFPNYSSELNVNALLLGDSALYLCASSSGTEISYEQYFGPGTRLTVT.

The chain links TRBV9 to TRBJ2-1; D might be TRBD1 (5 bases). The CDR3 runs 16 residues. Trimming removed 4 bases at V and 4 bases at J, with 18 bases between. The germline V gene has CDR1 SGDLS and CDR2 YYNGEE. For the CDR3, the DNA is TGTGCCAGCAGCCCACCAGTTAGGGGTTCTTACAATGAGCAGTTCTTC. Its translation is CASSPPVRGSYNEQFF.

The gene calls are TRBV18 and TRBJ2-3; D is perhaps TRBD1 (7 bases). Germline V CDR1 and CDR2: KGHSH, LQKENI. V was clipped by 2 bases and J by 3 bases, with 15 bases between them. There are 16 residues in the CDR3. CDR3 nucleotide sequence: TGTGCCAGCTCACCAAGGAGGGGGCAAGAGACAGATACGCAGTATTTT. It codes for CASSPRRGQETDTQYF.

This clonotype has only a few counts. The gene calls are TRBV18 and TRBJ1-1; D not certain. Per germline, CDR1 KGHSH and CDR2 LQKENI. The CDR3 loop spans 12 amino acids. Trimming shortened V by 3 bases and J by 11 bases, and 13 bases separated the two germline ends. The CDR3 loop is CASSPGGVYAFF. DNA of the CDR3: TGTGCCAGCTCACCCGGCGGGGTTTATGCTTTCTTT.

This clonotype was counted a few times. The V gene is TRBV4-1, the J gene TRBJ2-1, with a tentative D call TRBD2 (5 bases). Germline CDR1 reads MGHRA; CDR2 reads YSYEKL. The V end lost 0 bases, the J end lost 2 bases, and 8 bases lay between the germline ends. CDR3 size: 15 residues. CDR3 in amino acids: CASSQELVAYNEQFF. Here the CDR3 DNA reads TGCGCCAGCAGCCAAGAACTAGTTGCCTACAATGAGCAGTTCTTC.

This CDR3 reads CAWSAKTVGINYGYTF. In DNA, the CDR3 is TGTGCCTGGAGTGCTAAGACAGTTGGAATCAACTATGGCTACACCTTC. J is TRBJ1-2 and V is TRBV30, with a tentative D call TRBD1 (5 bases). Trimming took 1 base from V and 2 from J, leaving 17 bases between them. CDR1 is GTSNPN, CDR2 SVGIG, per germline (reference sequence). The CDR3 spans 16 residues.

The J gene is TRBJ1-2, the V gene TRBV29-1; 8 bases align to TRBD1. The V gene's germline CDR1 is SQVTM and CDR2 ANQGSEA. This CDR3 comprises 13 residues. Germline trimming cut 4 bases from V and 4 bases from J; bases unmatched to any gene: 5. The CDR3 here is CSVAAGGTYGYTF. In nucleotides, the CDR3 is TGCAGCGTTGCGGCAGGGGGCACCTATGGCTACACCTTC.

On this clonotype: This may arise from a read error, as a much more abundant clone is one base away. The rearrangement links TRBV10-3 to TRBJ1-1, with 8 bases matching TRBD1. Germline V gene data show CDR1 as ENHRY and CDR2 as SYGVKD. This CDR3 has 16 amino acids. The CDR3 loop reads CAISRGQGQGDTEASF. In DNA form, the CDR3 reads TGTGCCATCAGTAGAGGACAGGGTCAAGGAGACACTGAAGCTTCCTTT.

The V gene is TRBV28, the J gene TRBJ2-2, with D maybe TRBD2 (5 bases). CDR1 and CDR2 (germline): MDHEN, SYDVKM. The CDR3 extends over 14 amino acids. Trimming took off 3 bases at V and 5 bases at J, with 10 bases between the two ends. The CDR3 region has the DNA TGTGCCAGCAGTTTGGAGGAGCGGACCGGGGAGCTGTTTTTT. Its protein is CASSLEERTGELFF.

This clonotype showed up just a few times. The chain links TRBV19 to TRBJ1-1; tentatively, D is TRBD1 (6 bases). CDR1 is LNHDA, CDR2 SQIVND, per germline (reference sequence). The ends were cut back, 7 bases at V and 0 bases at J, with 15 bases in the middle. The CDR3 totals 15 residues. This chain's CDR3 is CASTTWGGMNTEAFF. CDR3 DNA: TGTGCCAGTACCACGTGGGGGGGCATGAACACTGAAGCTTTCTTT.

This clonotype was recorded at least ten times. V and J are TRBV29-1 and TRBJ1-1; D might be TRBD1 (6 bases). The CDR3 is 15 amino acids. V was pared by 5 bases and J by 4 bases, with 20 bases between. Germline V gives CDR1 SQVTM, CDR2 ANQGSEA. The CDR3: CSVTGSKTLGTEAFF. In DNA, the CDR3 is TGCAGCGTTACAGGGAGTAAAACCTTAGGCACTGAAGCTTTCTTT.

Here the CDR3 reads CASSHPPHYEQYF. CDR3 nucleotide sequence: TGTGCCAGCAGCCACCCACCCCACTACGAGCAGTACTTC. This chain connects TRBV3-1 to TRBJ2-7, with D hard to call. The CDR3 runs to 13 residues. CDR1 is LGHDT, CDR2 YNNKEL, per germline (reference sequence). Trimming pared 3 bases from V and 3 bases from J, leaving 9 bases between.

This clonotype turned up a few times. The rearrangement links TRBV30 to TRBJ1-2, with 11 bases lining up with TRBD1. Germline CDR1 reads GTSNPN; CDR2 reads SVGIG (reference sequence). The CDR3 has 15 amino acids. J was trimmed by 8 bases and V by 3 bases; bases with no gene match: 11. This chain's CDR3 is CAWRRTGGRFGGYTF. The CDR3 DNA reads TGTGCCTGGAGACGGACAGGGGGCCGATTTGGGGGCTACACCTTC.

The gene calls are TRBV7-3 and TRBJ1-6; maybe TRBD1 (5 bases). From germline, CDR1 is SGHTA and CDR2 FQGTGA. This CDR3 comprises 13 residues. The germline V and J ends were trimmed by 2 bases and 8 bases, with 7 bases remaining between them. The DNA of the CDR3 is TGTGCCAGCAGCTTAGACAGCTATTCACCCCTCCACTTT. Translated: CASSLDSYSPLHF.

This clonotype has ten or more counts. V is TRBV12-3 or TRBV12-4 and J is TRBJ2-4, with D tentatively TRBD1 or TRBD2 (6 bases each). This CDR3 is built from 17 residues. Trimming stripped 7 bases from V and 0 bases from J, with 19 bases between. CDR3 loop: CASTWLGGGIAKNIQYF. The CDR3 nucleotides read TGTGCCAGCACCTGGCTCGGAGGGGGGATAGCCAAAAACATTCAGTACTTC.

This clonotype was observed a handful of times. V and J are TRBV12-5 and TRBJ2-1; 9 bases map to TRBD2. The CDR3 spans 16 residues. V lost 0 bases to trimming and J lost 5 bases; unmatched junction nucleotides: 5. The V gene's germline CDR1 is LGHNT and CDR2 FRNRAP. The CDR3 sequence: CASGLVGSGGHNEQFF. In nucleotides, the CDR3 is TGTGCTAGTGGTTTGGTCGGTAGCGGGGGCCACAATGAGCAGTTCTTC.

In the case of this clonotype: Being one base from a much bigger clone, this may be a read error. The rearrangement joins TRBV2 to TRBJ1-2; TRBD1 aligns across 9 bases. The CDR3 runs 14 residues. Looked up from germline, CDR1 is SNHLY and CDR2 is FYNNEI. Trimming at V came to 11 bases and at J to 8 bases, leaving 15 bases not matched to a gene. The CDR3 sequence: CAGTLSQGAQGYTF. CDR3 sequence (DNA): TGTGCCGGCACCCTATCACAGGGGGCACAGGGCTACACCTTC.